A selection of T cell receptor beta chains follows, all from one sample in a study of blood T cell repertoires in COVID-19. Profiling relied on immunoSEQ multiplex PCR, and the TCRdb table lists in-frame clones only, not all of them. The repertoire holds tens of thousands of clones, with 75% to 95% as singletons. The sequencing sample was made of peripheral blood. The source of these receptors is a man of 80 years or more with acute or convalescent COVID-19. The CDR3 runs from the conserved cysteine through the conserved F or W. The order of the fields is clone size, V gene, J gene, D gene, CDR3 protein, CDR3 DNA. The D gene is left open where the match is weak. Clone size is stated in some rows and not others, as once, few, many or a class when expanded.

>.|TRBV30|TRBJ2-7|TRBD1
CAWSKFGRGTREQYF
TGTGCCTGGAGTAAGTTCGGCAGGGGGACGCGGGAGCAGTACTTC
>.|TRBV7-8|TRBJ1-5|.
CASSLVVGRVGGNQPQHF
TGTGCCAGCAGCTTAGTAGTAGGGAGGGTGGGAGGCAATCAGCCCCAGCATTTT
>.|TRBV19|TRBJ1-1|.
CASSKEGNTEAFF
TGTGCCAGTAGTAAGGAGGGGAACACTGAAGCTTTCTTT
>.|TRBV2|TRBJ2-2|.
CASSPGTPNTGELFF
TGTGCCAGCAGTCCCGGGACTCCGAACACCGGGGAGCTGTTTTTT
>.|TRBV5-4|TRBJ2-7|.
CASSYSAGSSYEQYF
TGTGCCAGCAGCTATTCGGCAGGGTCGAGCTACGAGCAGTACTTC
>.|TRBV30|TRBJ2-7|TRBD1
CVLSQGGPYEQYF
TGTGTCCTCTCACAGGGGGGTCCCTACGAGCAGTACTTC
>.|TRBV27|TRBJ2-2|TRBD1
CASIGQGAITGELFF
TGTGCCAGCATCGGACAGGGGGCGATCACCGGGGAGCTGTTTTTT
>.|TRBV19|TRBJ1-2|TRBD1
CASSTPDQQGATYGYTF
TGTGCCAGTAGTACCCCGGACCAACAGGGGGCAACCTATGGCTACACCTTC
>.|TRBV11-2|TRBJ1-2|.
CASSLGTNYGYTF
TGTGCCAGCAGCTTGGGCACTAACTATGGCTACACCTTC
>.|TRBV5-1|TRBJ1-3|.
CASSEQGSGNTIYF
TGCGCCAGCAGCGAACAGGGCTCTGGAAACACCATATATTTT
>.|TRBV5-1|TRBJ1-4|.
CASSSDSDEKLFF
TGCGCCAGCAGCTCTGACAGTGATGAAAAACTGTTTTTT
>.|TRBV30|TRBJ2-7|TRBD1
CAWSKDRGGSYEQYF
TGTGCCTGGAGCAAGGACAGGGGTGGTTCCTACGAGCAGTACTTC
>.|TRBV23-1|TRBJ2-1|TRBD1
CASNPDRGHLNEQFF
TGCGCCAGCAATCCGGACAGGGGGCATTTAAATGAGCAGTTCTTC
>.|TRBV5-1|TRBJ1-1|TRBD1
CASRPGQGNTEAFF
TGCGCCAGCCGCCCGGGACAGGGGAACACTGAAGCTTTCTTT
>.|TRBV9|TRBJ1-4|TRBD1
CASSYGQGALNEKLFF
TGTGCCAGCAGCTACGGACAGGGGGCGTTAAATGAAAAACTGTTTTTT
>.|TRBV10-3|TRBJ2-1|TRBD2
CAIRPTSGGPGRDEQFF
TGTGCCATTCGACCGACTAGCGGGGGCCCCGGTAGGGATGAGCAGTTCTTC
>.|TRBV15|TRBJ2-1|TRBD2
CATSRGAGVISSSYNEQFF
TGTGCCACCAGCAGAGGGGCGGGGGTTATTTCGAGCTCCTACAATGAGCAGTTCTTC
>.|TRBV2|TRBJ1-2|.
CAIDYGYTF
TGTGCCATAGACTATGGCTACACCTTC
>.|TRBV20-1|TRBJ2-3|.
CSASAGEGPDTQYF
TGCAGTGCTAGTGCTGGAGAAGGCCCAGATACGCAGTATTTT
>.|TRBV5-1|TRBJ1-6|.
CASSLGGGSMSPLHF
TGCGCCAGCAGCTTGGGGGGGGGCAGTATGTCACCCCTCCACTTT
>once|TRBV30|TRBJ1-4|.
CAGNSHGTPNEKLFF
TGTGCCGGAAACTCTCACGGGACACCTAATGAAAAACTGTTTTTT